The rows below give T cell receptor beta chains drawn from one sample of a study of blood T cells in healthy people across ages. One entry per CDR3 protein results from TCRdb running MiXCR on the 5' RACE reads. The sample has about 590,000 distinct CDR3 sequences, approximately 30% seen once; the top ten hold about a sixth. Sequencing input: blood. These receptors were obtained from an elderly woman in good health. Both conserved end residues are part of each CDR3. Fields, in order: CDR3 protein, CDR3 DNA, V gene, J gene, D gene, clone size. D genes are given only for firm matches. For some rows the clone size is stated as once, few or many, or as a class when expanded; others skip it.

CASSFTKERGYTF	TGCGCCAGCAGCTTCACGAAAGAACGTGGCTACACCTTC	TRBV5-1	TRBJ1-2	-	many
CATRQGLGYTF	TGTGCCACCAGACAGGGGCTGGGCTACACCTTC	TRBV28	TRBJ1-2	TRBD1	many
CSAPKDGTEAFF	TGCAGTGCCCCGAAGGACGGCACTGAAGCTTTCTTT	TRBV20-1	TRBJ1-1	-	-
CAWGGGNEQFF	TGTGCCTGGGGCGGGGGGAATGAGCAGTTCTTC	TRBV30	TRBJ2-1	TRBD2	many
CAISTRAGDTQYF	TGTGCCATCAGTACCAGGGCAGGAGATACGCAGTATTTT	TRBV10-3	TRBJ2-3	-	many
CASRRNRKGEQYF	TGTGCCAGCAGGCGTAACAGGAAAGGGGAGCAGTACTTC	TRBV28	TRBJ2-7	-	many
CSGVTSGSYNEQFF	TGCAGTGGTGTGACTAGCGGGTCCTACAATGAGCAGTTCTTC	TRBV20-1	TRBJ2-1	TRBD2	-
CASRDTALWGYTF	TGTGCCAGCAGGGATACGGCTCTGTGGGGCTACACCTTC	TRBV7-9	TRBJ1-2	-	once
CASSSGRFNEQFF	TGTGCCAGCAGCTCCGGACGTTTCAATGAGCAGTTCTTC	TRBV7-2	TRBJ2-1	-	many
CAWGRHNQETQYF	TGTGCCTGGGGAAGACACAACCAAGAGACCCAGTACTTC	TRBV30	TRBJ2-5	-	many
CASSLGRRLAGEGETQYF	TGTGCCAGCAGCTTGGGACGGAGGCTAGCGGGAGAAGGCGAGACCCAGTACTTC	TRBV5-5	TRBJ2-5	TRBD2	-
CATAGRQGANQPQHF	TGTGCCACCGCAGGGAGACAGGGGGCAAATCAGCCCCAGCATTTT	TRBV10-3	TRBJ1-5	TRBD1	many
CASSPSDPNYGYTF	TGTGCCAGCAGCCCTTCGGATCCCAACTATGGCTACACCTTC	TRBV7-2	TRBJ1-2	-	-
CASSHYNFRGDEQYF	TGTGCCAGCAGCCATTACAACTTCAGGGGGGACGAGCAGTACTTC	TRBV3-1	TRBJ2-7	-	-
CASGPPGMWGETQYF	TGTGCCAGCGGCCCTCCGGGAATGTGGGGGGAGACCCAGTACTTC	TRBV7-2	TRBJ2-5	-	-
CASSFRGGLDNEQYF	TGTGCCAGCAGTTTCCGTGGGGGGCTCGACAATGAGCAGTACTTC	TRBV12-3/TRBV12-4	TRBJ2-4	-	-
CASRSPNGGSKNIQYF	TGTGCCAGCAGATCCCCCAATGGAGGATCCAAAAACATTCAGTACTTC	TRBV6-1	TRBJ2-4	-	many
CASSPGGGVTDTQYF	TGTGCCAGCAGCCCAGGGGGGGGCGTCACAGATACGCAGTATTTT	TRBV11-3	TRBJ2-3	-	many
CAWSPGYEQFF	TGTGCCTGGAGTCCGGGGTACGAGCAGTTCTTC	TRBV30	TRBJ2-1	-	many
CASGPSGGVSYNEQFF	TGTGCCAGCGGCCCCAGCGGGGGGGTTTCCTACAATGAGCAGTTCTTC	TRBV12-3/TRBV12-4	TRBJ2-1	TRBD2	few
CASSLYKGAFYNEQFF	TGTGCCAGCAGCTTATATAAGGGGGCCTTCTACAATGAGCAGTTCTTC	TRBV7-9	TRBJ2-1	TRBD1	many
CASSLVRGGPNNEQFF	TGCGCCAGCAGCTTGGTTCGCGGGGGGCCCAACAATGAGCAGTTCTTC	TRBV5-1	TRBJ2-1	TRBD2	-
CSARAQLADTQETQYF	TGCAGTGCTAGAGCTCAACTAGCGGACACCCAAGAGACCCAGTACTTC	TRBV20-1	TRBJ2-5	TRBD2	-
CASSRGGTGGSSSEAFF	TGTGCCAGCAGCCGGGGTGGGACAGGGGGGAGTTCATCTGAAGCTTTCTTT	TRBV4-2	TRBJ1-1	TRBD1	-
CASSQGFTNIQYF	TGCGCCAGCAGCCAAGGGTTTACGAACATTCAGTACTTC	TRBV4-3	TRBJ2-4	-	many
CASSVDGRFITEAFF	TGTGCCAGCAGCGTAGACGGCAGGTTTATCACTGAAGCTTTCTTT	TRBV9	TRBJ1-1	-	-
CASSPPSSGVAYEQYF	TGTGCCAGCAGCCCCCCGTCTAGCGGGGTTGCCTACGAGCAGTACTTC	TRBV7-8	TRBJ2-7	TRBD2	many
CAWSVGSGGRTDTQYF	TGTGCCTGGAGTGTAGGGAGCGGGGGACGCACAGATACGCAGTATTTT	TRBV30	TRBJ2-3	TRBD2	many
CASSEAPSRGTQYF	TGTGCCAGCAGTGAAGCTCCTAGCCGAGGGACCCAGTACTTC	TRBV6-1	TRBJ2-5	-	few
CASSSLFIRTVPYNEQFF	TGTGCCAGCAGCTCTCTATTTATTAGGACAGTGCCCTACAATGAGCAGTTCTTC	TRBV13	TRBJ2-1	-	many
CAWKLYYEQYF	TGTGCCTGGAAACTCTACTACGAGCAGTACTTC	TRBV30	TRBJ2-7	-	many
CASSREDREFYNEQFF	TGCGCCAGCAGCCGAGAGGACAGGGAGTTTTACAATGAGCAGTTCTTC	TRBV4-1	TRBJ2-1	TRBD1	-
CSAQRGSYERYF	TGCAGTGCCCAGAGGGGGTCCTACGAGCGGTACTTC	TRBV20-1	TRBJ2-7	-	-
CASSGQPYSNQPQHF	TGTGCCAGTAGTGGGCAGCCTTATAGCAATCAGCCCCAGCATTTT	TRBV19	TRBJ1-5	-	many
CASSPLTGRLSTDTQYF	TGTGCCAGCAGCCCCCTAACGGGGCGGTTGAGCACAGATACGCAGTATTTT	TRBV7-2	TRBJ2-3	-	once
CASRLGILAFF	TGTGCCAGCAGACTCGGGATTCTGGCTTTCTTT	TRBV28	TRBJ1-1	-	-
CASSSNPGLAGGRRRLGVVEQFF	TGCGCCAGCAGCTCAAACCCGGGACTAGCGGGGGGGCGTCGTCGATTAGGAGTGGTTGAGCAGTTCTTC	TRBV5-1	TRBJ2-1	TRBD2	many
CASRIQGRSNQPQHF	TGTGCCAGCAGAATACAGGGACGAAGCAATCAGCCCCAGCATTTT	TRBV28	TRBJ1-5	-	many
CATSRDYQDYEQYF	TGTGCCACCAGCAGAGATTACCAGGACTACGAGCAGTACTTC	TRBV15	TRBJ2-7	-	many
CASSIRANYGYTF	TGTGCCAGCAGCATAAGAGCTAACTATGGCTACACCTTC	TRBV27	TRBJ1-2	-	many
CSARPIAGGSIVGQYF	TGCAGTGCCAGGCCTATAGCGGGGGGCTCCATTGTTGGGCAGTATTTT	TRBV20-1	TRBJ2-3	TRBD2	many
CASSPQRLAGDTQYF	TGTGCCAGCAGCCCCCAGAGACTAGCGGGAGATACGCAGTATTTT	TRBV7-2	TRBJ2-3	TRBD2	-
CASSDGPGVGYTF	TGTGCCAGCAGTGATGGCCCAGGGGTTGGCTACACCTTC	TRBV6-1	TRBJ1-2	-	-
CASSLVGGTGEQFF	TGTGCCAGCAGCTTAGTAGGGGGGACGGGGGAGCAGTTCTTC	TRBV7-2	TRBJ2-1	-	many
CASTERRGDGYTF	TGTGCCAGCACCGAACGTAGGGGAGATGGCTACACCTTC	TRBV7-2	TRBJ1-2	-	many